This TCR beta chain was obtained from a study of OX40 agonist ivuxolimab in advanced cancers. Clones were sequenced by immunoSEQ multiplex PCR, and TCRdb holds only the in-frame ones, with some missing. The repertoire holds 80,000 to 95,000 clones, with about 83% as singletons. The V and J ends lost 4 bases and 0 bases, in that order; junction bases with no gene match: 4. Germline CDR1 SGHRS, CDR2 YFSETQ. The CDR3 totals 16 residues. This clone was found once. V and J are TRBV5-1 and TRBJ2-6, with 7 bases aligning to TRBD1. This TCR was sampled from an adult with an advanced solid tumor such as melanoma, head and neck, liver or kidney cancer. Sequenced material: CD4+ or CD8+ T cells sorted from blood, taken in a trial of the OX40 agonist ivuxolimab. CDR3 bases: TGCGCCAGCAGCCCGGGACAGAACTCTGGGGCCAACGTCCTGACTTTC. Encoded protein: CASSPGQNSGANVLTF. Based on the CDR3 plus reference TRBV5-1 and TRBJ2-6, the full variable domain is KAGVTQTPRYLIKTRGQQVTLSCSPISGHRSVSWYQQTPGQGLQFLFEYFSETQRNKGNFPGRFSGRQFSNSRSEMNVSTLELGDSALYLCASSPGQNSGANVLTFGAGSRLTVL.